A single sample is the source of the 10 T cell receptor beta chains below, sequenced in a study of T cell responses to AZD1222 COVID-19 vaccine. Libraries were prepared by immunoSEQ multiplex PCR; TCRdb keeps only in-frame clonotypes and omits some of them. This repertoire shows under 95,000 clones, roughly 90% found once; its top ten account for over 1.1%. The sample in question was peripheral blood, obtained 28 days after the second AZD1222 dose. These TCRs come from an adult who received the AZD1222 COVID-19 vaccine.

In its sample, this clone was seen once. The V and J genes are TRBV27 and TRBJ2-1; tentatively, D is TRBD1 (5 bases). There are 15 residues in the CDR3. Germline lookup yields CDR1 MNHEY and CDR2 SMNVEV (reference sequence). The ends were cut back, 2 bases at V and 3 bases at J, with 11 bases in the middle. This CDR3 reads CASSLKGPFYNEQFF. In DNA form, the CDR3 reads TGTGCCAGCAGTTTAAAGGGGCCGTTCTACAATGAGCAGTTCTTC.

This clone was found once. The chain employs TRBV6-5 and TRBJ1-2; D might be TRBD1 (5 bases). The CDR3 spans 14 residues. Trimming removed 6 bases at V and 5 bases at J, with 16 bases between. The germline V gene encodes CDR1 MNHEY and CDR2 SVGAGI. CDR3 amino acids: CASRGPGGRYGYTF. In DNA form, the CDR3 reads TGTGCCAGCAGAGGTCCTGGGGGTAGGTATGGCTACACCTTC.

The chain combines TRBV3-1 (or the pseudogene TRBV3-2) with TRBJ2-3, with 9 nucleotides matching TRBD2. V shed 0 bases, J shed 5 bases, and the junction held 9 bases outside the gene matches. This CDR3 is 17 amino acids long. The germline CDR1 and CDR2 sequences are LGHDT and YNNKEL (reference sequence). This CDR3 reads CASSQDQSSGGIDTQYF. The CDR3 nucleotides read TGTGCCAGCAGCCAAGATCAATCCAGCGGGGGGATAGATACGCAGTATTTT.

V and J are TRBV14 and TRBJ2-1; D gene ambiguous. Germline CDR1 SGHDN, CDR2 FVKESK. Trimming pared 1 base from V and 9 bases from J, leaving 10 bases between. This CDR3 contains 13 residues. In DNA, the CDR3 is TGTGCCAGCAGCCAAGGTATGGTGGTTGAGCAGTTCTTC. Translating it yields CASSQGMVVEQFF.

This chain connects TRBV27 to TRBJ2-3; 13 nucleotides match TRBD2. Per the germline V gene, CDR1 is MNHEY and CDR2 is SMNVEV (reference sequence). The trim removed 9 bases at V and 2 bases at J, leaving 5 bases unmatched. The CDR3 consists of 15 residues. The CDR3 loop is CASSTSGGSTDTQYF. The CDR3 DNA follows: TGTGCCAGTTCGACTAGCGGGGGGTCCACAGATACGCAGTATTTT.

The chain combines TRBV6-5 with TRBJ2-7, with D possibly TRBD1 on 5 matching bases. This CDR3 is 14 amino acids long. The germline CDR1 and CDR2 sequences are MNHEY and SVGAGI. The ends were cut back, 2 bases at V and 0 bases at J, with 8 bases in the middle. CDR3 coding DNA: TGTGCCAGCAGTTACAACAGGTTCTCCTACGAGCAGTACTTC. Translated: CASSYNRFSYEQYF.

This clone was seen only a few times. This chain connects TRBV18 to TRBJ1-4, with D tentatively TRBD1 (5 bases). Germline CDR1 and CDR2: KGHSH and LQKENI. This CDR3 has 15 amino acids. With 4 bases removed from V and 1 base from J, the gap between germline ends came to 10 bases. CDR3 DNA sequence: TGTGCCAGCTCACTGACAGAAGGAACTAATGAAAAACTGTTTTTT. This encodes CASSLTEGTNEKLFF.

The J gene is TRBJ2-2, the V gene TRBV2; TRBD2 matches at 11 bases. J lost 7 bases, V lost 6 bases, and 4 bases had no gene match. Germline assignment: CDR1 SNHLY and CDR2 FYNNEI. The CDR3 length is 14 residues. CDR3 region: CASRVAGGRGELFF. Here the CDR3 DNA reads TGTGCCAGCAGGGTAGCGGGGGGGCGCGGGGAGCTGTTTTTT.

Here the CDR3 DNA reads TGTGCCAGTAGAGGGATTAGCAATCAGCCCCAGCATTTT. It translates to CASRGISNQPQHF. V usage is TRBV19 and J usage is TRBJ1-5; unclear D gene. The CDR3 length is 13 residues. CDR1 and CDR2 from the germline V gene are LNHDA and SQIVND (reference sequence). V shed 6 bases and J shed 0 bases, with 6 bases lying between them. The complete variable domain, with remaining parts taken from reference TRBV19 and TRBJ1-5, reads DGGITQSPKYLFRKEGQNVTLSCEQNLNHDAMYWYRQDPGQGLRLIYYSQIVNDFQKGDIAEGYSVSREKKESFPLTVTSAQKNPTAFYLCASRGISNQPQHFGDGTRLSIL.

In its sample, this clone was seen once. CDR3 loop: CASSEWTGHTEAFF. In DNA, the CDR3 is TGTGCCAGCAGTGAATGGACAGGGCACACTGAAGCTTTCTTT. The chain combines TRBV6-1 with TRBJ1-1, with TRBD1 matching 8 bases. Germline V gives CDR1 MNHNS, CDR2 SASEGT. The V and J ends lost 2 bases and 3 bases, in that order; junction bases with no gene match: 2. The CDR3 spans 14 residues.